The rows below give T cell receptor beta chains drawn from one sample of a study of T cell repertoires in cytomegalovirus infection. TCRdb passed the reads through MiXCR, listing each CDR3 protein once. Altogether some 200,000 distinct CDR3 sequences are present, less than 50% being singletons, with the ten largest covering 55% to 60%. Which antigens these TCRs recognize remains unknown. The sample was CD8+ T cells from cultured PBMCs, taken from culture after CMV antigen stimulation. Every receptor here comes from a human donor in good health (CMV status not recorded). Some clones in this sample may be carry-over from other donors' samples. Each CDR3 is given with its conserved first and last residue. The D gene is left open where the match is weak. Rows may omit the clone size; those that give it use once, few, many or a size class.

DNA,CDR3,D,V,J,size
TGTGCCATCAGTGTCGGATCTAGCACAGATACGCAGTATTTT,CAISVGSSTDTQYF,.,TRBV10-3,TRBJ2-3,.
TGTGCCAGCTCACCACCGCGCGGGGGACGAATCTACGAGCAGTACTTC,CASSPPRGGRIYEQYF,TRBD2,TRBV18,TRBJ2-7,.
TGTGCCACCATACAGTTCCAGGAAGCCGGGGGCTACACCTTC,CATIQFQEAGGYTF,.,TRBV2,TRBJ1-2,.
TGTGCTAGTGGTTTGGACAGCTCGTTCTATGGCTACACCTTC,CASGLDSSFYGYTF,.,TRBV12-5,TRBJ1-2,.
TGTGCCATCAGTGAGTCCGACAGGGGGGTCAACAATGAGCAGTTCTTC,CAISESDRGVNNEQFF,TRBD1,TRBV10-3,TRBJ2-1,once
TGTGCCAGCAGCTATCTACAGGGGGAAGCGACCGGGGAGCTGTTTTTT,CASSYLQGEATGELFF,TRBD1,TRBV7-6,TRBJ2-2,few
TGTGCCAGCAAGCTCGAGCGGGGCACAGATACGCAGTATTTT,CASKLERGTDTQYF,.,TRBV2,TRBJ2-3,.
TGTGCCAGCAACCCGAGCGGGACCGGCGGGGAGCTGTTTTTT,CASNPSGTGGELFF,TRBD2,TRBV2,TRBJ2-2,few
TGTGCCAGCAGCTCCAGGACGGGAATCCAAGAGACCCAGTACTTC,CASSSRTGIQETQYF,.,TRBV7-9,TRBJ2-5,.
TGCGCCAGCAGCTTACAACTAGATGAAGAGACCCAGTACTTC,CASSLQLDEETQYF,.,TRBV5-1,TRBJ2-5,.
TGTGCCAGCAGTACCCGGGACAGGGGCTCCTACGAGCAGTACTTC,CASSTRDRGSYEQYF,TRBD1,TRBV28,TRBJ2-7,.
TGTGCCAGCAGTTTTACAGGGAACTACGAGCAGTACTTC,CASSFTGNYEQYF,.,TRBV27,TRBJ2-7,.
TGTGCCAGCCTACAGGGGGGAAACACTGAAGCTTTCTTT,CASLQGGNTEAFF,TRBD1,TRBV27,TRBJ1-1,few
TGTGCCAGCAGCCTCCTACTCGGACAGAGAAACTATGGCTACACCTTC,CASSLLLGQRNYGYTF,.,TRBV14,TRBJ1-2,.
TGTGCCAGCAGCTTAGAGGGACAGGGGCGAAGAGGCTACACCTTC,CASSLEGQGRRGYTF,TRBD1,TRBV7-2,TRBJ1-2,many
TGTGCCAGCAGCATCACTAGCGGGAGAAACACCGGGGAGCTGTTTTTT,CASSITSGRNTGELFF,TRBD2,TRBV7-2,TRBJ2-2,many
TGTGCCACCAGGTTGGGGGTCCGTTCGAGGACGCAGTATTTT,CATRLGVRSRTQYF,.,TRBV19,TRBJ2-3,.
TGCGCCAGCAGCGAATTTAGCAATCAGCCCCAGCATTTT,CASSEFSNQPQHF,.,TRBV5-1,TRBJ1-5,.
TGCGCCAGCAGCCAAGGAAACCTAGCGGGAGTGAATGAGCAGTTCTTC,CASSQGNLAGVNEQFF,TRBD2,TRBV4-1,TRBJ2-1,few
TGTGCCAGCAGTCTCGGGACAGGGGGATACAATGAGCAGTTCTTC,CASSLGTGGYNEQFF,TRBD1,TRBV27,TRBJ2-1,many
TGTGCCAGTCGGGAGTCAGGACGCTACGAGCAGTACTTC,CASRESGRYEQYF,.,TRBV19,TRBJ2-7,.
TGTGCCAGCAGTTCTCTAGCGGGGCCTAGAGAGCAGTTCTTC,CASSSLAGPREQFF,TRBD2,TRBV27,TRBJ2-1,few
TGCAGCGTTGGACGAACAGGGAAAAATGAAAAACTGTTTTTT,CSVGRTGKNEKLFF,.,TRBV29-1,TRBJ1-4,.
TGTGCCAGCAGTTTACCCCCTGGGCAGGGCGCGAACACTGAAGCTTTCTTT,CASSLPPGQGANTEAFF,.,TRBV12-3/TRBV12-4,TRBJ1-1,.